Below are 31 T cell receptor beta chains sequenced from a single sample in a study of shared clonotypes between healthy human individuals (dated by TCRdb to about 2020). Libraries came from the immunoSEQ multiplex PCR assay. TCRdb limited this immuneACCESS table to in-frame rearrangements with V and J called. A share of clones is missing; checked studies link under half to unresolved V genes, and the rest is unexplained. Recorded for this sample are millions of clones; roughly 93% of them occurred a single time. Clones ranked in the top ten supply around 0.4% of the sample. The material sequenced was naive CD4+ T cells from PBMCs. The cell subset or site label, read with the paper, signifies: CD45RA+ positively selected. These receptors were taken from a man aged 18 to 30 in good health. Some clones in this sample may be carry-over from other donors' samples.

The chain joins TRBV7-3 to TRBJ2-7; D uncertain. V lost 7 bases and J 1 base, leaving 17 bases between the germline ends. Germline CDR1 and CDR2: SGHTA and FQGTGA. The CDR3 runs to 15 residues. This CDR3 reads CASTLDVGRSYEQYF. CDR3 nucleotide sequence: TGTGCCAGCACATTGGACGTAGGTAGATCCTACGAGCAGTACTTC.

The rearrangement uses TRBV7-2 and TRBJ1-1, with a tentative D call TRBD1 (6 bases). CDR1 and CDR2 (germline): SGHTA, FQGNSA. Trimming shortened V by 5 bases and J by 4 bases, and 23 bases separated the two germline ends. This CDR3 comprises 17 residues. CDR3 sequence: CASSVRDIGGPLTEAFF. For the CDR3, the DNA is TGTGCCAGCAGCGTCCGGGACATAGGAGGTCCCCTCACTGAAGCTTTCTTT.

The chain employs TRBV11-2 and TRBJ2-1; 9 positions agree with TRBD2. Germline lookup yields CDR1 SGHAT and CDR2 FQNNGV. V dropped 4 bases and J dropped 4; count of bases not matched to a gene: 11. There are 17 residues in the CDR3. For the CDR3, the DNA is TGTGCCAGCAGCTCCCTACCCTCTAGCGGGATTTACAATGAGCAGTTCTTC. Translated, it gives CASSSLPSSGIYNEQFF.

This CDR3 is CASSKDREDGELFF. In DNA, the CDR3 is TGCGCCAGCAGCAAGGACAGGGAGGACGGGGAGCTGTTTTTT. The J gene is TRBJ2-2, the V gene TRBV5-1; TRBD1 matches 8 bases. The junction had 6 bases not matched to a gene; V was cut back by 4 bases and J by 7 bases. The CDR3 has 14 residues. Looked up from germline, CDR1 is SGHRS and CDR2 is YFSETQ.

In its sample, this clone was seen a few times. The CDR3 reads CASSEGQGYTF. Written as DNA, the CDR3 is TGTGCCAGCAGTGAGGGACAGGGCTACACCTTC. V and J are TRBV28 and TRBJ1-2; 7 bases map to TRBD1. Germline-derived CDR1 and CDR2 are MDHEN and SYDVKM. This CDR3 contains 11 residues. J lost 8 bases, V lost 5 bases, and 2 bases had no gene match.

This clone was seen just once. Other DNA variants within this sample encode the same CDR3. The chain recombines TRBV5-1 with TRBJ2-5; TRBD1 matches 9 bases. This CDR3 contains 13 residues. Germline V gene lookup returns CDR1 SGHRS and CDR2 YFSETQ. The V segment lost 3 bases and the J segment 5 bases; nucleotides outside the gene matches: 2. CDR3 sequence (DNA): TGCGCCAGCAGCTCAGGACAGGGGGAGACCCAGTACTTC. This sequence encodes CASSSGQGETQYF.

This clone was seen a single time. The rearrangement joins TRBV21-1 to TRBJ2-2; no DNA check was done on the table's D call, TRBD2. TRBV21-1 constitutes a pseudogene. This CDR3 has 19 amino acids. This chain's CDR3 is CAINTPGLAGGENTGELFF. The CDR3 DNA follows: TGTGCCATCAATACCCCGGGACTAGCGGGAGGCGAGAACACCGGGGAGCTGTTTTTT.

The sample holds a few counts of this clone. The gene calls are TRBV2 and TRBJ1-1, with D hard to call. V lost 3 bases and J 6 bases, leaving 8 bases between the germline ends. From germline, CDR1 is SNHLY and CDR2 FYNNEI. CDR3 length: 12 residues. In DNA form, the CDR3 reads TGTGCCAGCAGTGACAGGACTGCTGAAGCTTTCTTT. It specifies CASSDRTAEAFF. Based on the CDR3 plus reference TRBV2 and TRBJ1-1, the full variable domain is EPEVTQTPSHQVTQMGQEVILRCVPISNHLYFYWYRQILGQKVEFLVSFYNNEISEKSEIFDDQFSVERPDGSNFTLKIRSTKLEDSAMYFCASSDRTAEAFFGQGTRLTVV.

The chain recombines TRBV19 with TRBJ1-1; 10 bases line up with TRBD1. With V trimmed by 5 bases and J by 6 bases, 15 bases remained unmatched. CDR1 LNHDA and CDR2 SQIVND come from the germline V gene (reference sequence). The CDR3 consists of 17 residues. The CDR3 here is CASSPPRDRGNDAEAFF. As DNA, the CDR3 is TGTGCCAGTAGTCCCCCCCGGGACAGGGGAAACGACGCTGAAGCTTTCTTT.

The chain couples TRBV6-1 to TRBJ2-3, with a weak D call TRBD2 (7 bases). Germline values: CDR1 MNHNS, CDR2 SASEGT. There are 18 residues in the CDR3. The V end lost 1 base, the J end lost 5 bases, and 22 bases lay between the germline ends. CDR3 region: CASSEGFGGRGVKDTQYF. The DNA for the CDR3 is TGTGCCAGCAGTGAAGGTTTCGGGGGGCGAGGGGTAAAAGATACGCAGTATTTT.

The rearrangement joins TRBV6-1 to TRBJ2-1; unclear D gene. From germline, CDR1 is MNHNS and CDR2 SASEGT. V lost 2 bases to trimming and J lost 9 bases, with 14 bases between them. The CDR3 loop spans 14 amino acids. CDR3 nucleotide sequence: TGTGCCAGCAGTGAATGGCGCTCTACCGGTGAGCAGTTCTTC. Protein: CASSEWRSTGEQFF.

The chain is built from TRBV7-8 and TRBJ1-5, with D maybe TRBD1 (6 bases). Germline V gene lookup returns CDR1 SGHVS and CDR2 FQNEAQ. V shed 0 bases and J shed 7 bases, with 16 bases lying between them. This CDR3 has 16 amino acids. The CDR3 spells CASSLAATGSGQPQHF. CDR3 nucleotide sequence: TGTGCCAGCAGCTTAGCAGCCACAGGGTCAGGGCAGCCCCAGCATTTT.

The chain links TRBV4-3 to TRBJ2-7, with D possibly being TRBD2 (5 bases). Deletions cut 1 base from V and 3 bases from J, with 10 bases between. The CDR3 runs 14 residues. Germline CDR1 reads LGHNA; CDR2 reads YSLEER. CDR3 nucleotides: TGCGCCAGCAGCCAAGGGTGGGGAGTCTACGAGCAGTACTTC. The encoded protein is CASSQGWGVYEQYF.

V and J are TRBV6-5 and TRBJ1-4; 8 bases are a match to TRBD1. The CDR3 runs 15 residues. Germline V gene sequence: CDR1 MNHEY, CDR2 SVGAGI. The ends lost 2 bases at V and 3 bases at J; junction bases unmatched: 2. CDR3 DNA: TGTGCCAGCAGTTACAGGACAGGGTCTAATGAAAAACTGTTTTTT. Protein product: CASSYRTGSNEKLFF.

This clone has more than one count but fewer than ten. Other DNA sequences in this specimen translate into the identical CDR3. V usage is TRBV2 and J usage is TRBJ1-5; D is uncertain. Trimming removed 5 bases at V and 0 bases at J, with 5 bases between. In germline, CDR1 is SNHLY, CDR2 FYNNEI. The CDR3 extends over 13 amino acids. As DNA, the CDR3 is TGTGCCAGCAGTTTATATAGCAATCAGCCCCAGCATTTT. Residues: CASSLYSNQPQHF.

This chain joins TRBV6-1 and TRBJ2-1; D tentatively reads TRBD1 or TRBD2 (5 bases each). The CDR3 is 12 amino acids. The V end lost 1 base, the J end lost 15 bases, and 13 bases lay between the germline ends. Germline V lookup: CDR1 MNHNS, CDR2 SASEGT. The CDR3 DNA reads as TGTGCCAGCAGTGAAGTAGCGACAGAAGTGTTCTTC. Translation gives CASSEVATEVFF.

V usage is TRBV28 and J usage is TRBJ2-3, with D maybe TRBD2 (6 bases). The CDR3 consists of 14 residues. V lost 3 bases, J lost 6 bases, and 13 bases lay in between. Germline CDR1 is MDHEN and CDR2 is SYDVKM. The CDR3 DNA is TGTGCCAGCAGTTTCCGCCCCCGGGGGGATACGCAGTATTTT. It encodes CASSFRPRGDTQYF.

This clone was recorded once. CDR3 sequence: CASSEQGPKNTGELFF. Here the CDR3 DNA reads TGTGCCAGCAGTGAACAGGGGCCCAAGAACACCGGGGAGCTGTTTTTT. The chain joins TRBV25-1 to TRBJ2-2; a possible D gene is TRBD1 (6 bases). CDR3 length: 16 residues. Germline V CDR1 and CDR2: MGHDK, SYGVNS. V dropped 2 bases and J dropped 1 base, with 11 bases sitting between them. The full variable domain, in which reference TRBV25-1 and TRBJ2-2 provide the parts outside the CDR3, is EADIYQTPRYLVIGTGKKITLECSQTMGHDKMYWYQQDPGMELHLIHYSYGVNSTEKGDLSSESTVSRIRTEHFPLTLESARPSHTSQYLCASSEQGPKNTGELFFGEGSRLTVL.

The gene calls are TRBV2 and TRBJ2-1, with 7 bases fitting TRBD2. Germline CDR1 SNHLY, CDR2 FYNNEI. Unmatched junction bases numbered 8, after V lost 7 bases and J lost 5 bases. The CDR3 runs to 14 residues. In nucleotides, the CDR3 is TGTGCCAGCAAGGGAGGGGCGTCGAACAATGAGCAGTTCTTC. Translating it yields CASKGGASNNEQFF. The entire variable domain, with the rest obtained from reference TRBV2 and TRBJ2-1, is as follows: EPEVTQTPSHQVTQMGQEVILRCVPISNHLYFYWYRQILGQKVEFLVSFYNNEISEKSEIFDDQFSVERPDGSNFTLKIRSTKLEDSAMYFCASKGGASNNEQFFGPGTRLTVL.

This chain uses TRBV7-2 with TRBJ2-7, with 7 bases fitting TRBD1. There are 16 residues in the CDR3. V was clipped by 5 bases and J by 6 bases; unmatched bases: 16. Germline V gene lookup returns CDR1 SGHTA and CDR2 FQGNSA. The CDR3 here is CASSRLPGQLFAEQYF. Here the CDR3 DNA reads TGTGCCAGCAGCCGCCTTCCGGGACAGCTCTTTGCCGAGCAGTACTTC.

The chain uses TRBV30 and TRBJ1-5; no definite D call. This CDR3 is 13 amino acids long. Germline V CDR1 and CDR2: GTSNPN, SVGIG (reference sequence). Deletions cut 3 bases from V and 9 bases from J, with 15 bases between. CDR3 region: CAWSLGGYGPQHF. CDR3 nucleotides: TGTGCCTGGAGCCTGGGCGGGTACGGGCCCCAGCATTTT.

The rearrangement uses TRBV29-1 and TRBJ2-1, with D possibly called TRBD1 or TRBD2 (5 bases each). The CDR3 runs 13 residues. With 7 bases removed from V and 9 bases from J, the gap between germline ends came to 19 bases. Germline V gene data show CDR1 as SQVTM and CDR2 as ANQGSEA. CDR3 protein: CSAGTGSYGEQFF. The DNA for the CDR3 is TGCAGCGCCGGGACCGGGTCATACGGTGAGCAGTTCTTC.

This clone was seen just once. The CDR3 DNA reads as TGCGCCAGCAGCCAGCGACGTAGTTTGGGGGACGGAGGGGAAAAACTGTTTTTT. Protein: CASSQRRSLGDGGEKLFF. The V gene is TRBV4-3, the J gene TRBJ1-4, with D maybe TRBD1 (5 bases). The CDR3 covers 18 residues. The germline V gene encodes CDR1 LGHNA and CDR2 YSLEER. Trimming left V 3 bases short and J 8 bases short, with 25 bases between.

The chain uses TRBV27 and TRBJ2-7, with D possibly being TRBD1 (6 bases). The germline V gene has CDR1 MNHEY and CDR2 SMNVEV (reference sequence). CDR3 length equals 14 residues. The germline V and J ends were trimmed by 6 bases and 0 bases, with 12 bases remaining between them. DNA of the CDR3: TGTGCCAGCAGCTGGGGGCTAAGCTCCTACGAGCAGTACTTC. It codes for CASSWGLSSYEQYF.

This chain uses TRBV5-1 with TRBJ2-3; D is perhaps TRBD1 or TRBD2 (5 bases each). Trimming removed 4 bases from V and 5 bases from J, with 23 bases in between. The CDR3 covers 17 residues. Germline assignment: CDR1 SGHRS and CDR2 YFSETQ. In DNA form, the CDR3 reads TGCGCCAGCAGCGGGAGACGGGACGTGGCCAGGATAGATACGCAGTATTTT. It yields the protein CASSGRRDVARIDTQYF.

This clone was picked up a small number of times. This chain joins TRBV7-8 and TRBJ1-1; 7 bases match TRBD1. In germline, CDR1 is SGHVS, CDR2 FQNEAQ. The CDR3 runs 15 residues. The trim removed 2 bases at V and 1 base at J, leaving 4 bases unmatched. The CDR3 sequence is CASSLRTGANTEAFF. CDR3 bases: TGTGCCAGCAGCTTACGGACAGGTGCGAACACTGAAGCTTTCTTT.

The V gene is TRBV4-3, the J gene TRBJ2-6; 12 nucleotides line up with TRBD2. CDR3 length: 19 residues. The ends lost 0 bases at V and 2 bases at J; junction bases unmatched: 5. CDR1 is LGHNA, CDR2 YSLEER, per germline. The CDR3 nucleotides read TGCGCCAGCAGCCAAGAGTCTCTAGCGGGAGGGCCTGGGGCCAACGTCCTGACTTTC. Its translation: CASSQESLAGGPGANVLTF.

V gene TRBV7-6 combines with J gene TRBJ2-1; 8 bases fit TRBD2. The junction had 5 bases not matched to a gene; V was cut back by 0 bases and J by 10 bases. Germline loops: CDR1 SGHVS, CDR2 FNYEAQ. This CDR3 is built from 14 residues. This chain's CDR3 is CASSLARTSREQFF. The CDR3 coding sequence is TGTGCCAGCAGCTTAGCAAGGACTAGCAGGGAGCAGTTCTTC.

A word on this clone: Other DNA sequences in the sample encode the same CDR3. This chain connects TRBV5-1 to TRBJ2-1; D gene uncertain. CDR1 and CDR2 from the germline V gene are SGHRS and YFSETQ. The V and J ends lost 2 bases and 4 bases respectively, with 7 bases between them. This CDR3 comprises 13 residues. DNA for the CDR3: TGCGCCAGCAGCTTAGGGCAGTACAATGAGCAGTTCTTC. Translated, it gives CASSLGQYNEQFF.

J is TRBJ2-6 and V is TRBV6-5; no clear D gene. The germline V gene has CDR1 MNHEY and CDR2 SVGAGI. The V gene lost 8 bases and the J gene lost 4 bases, with 9 bases spanning the gap. This CDR3 has 13 amino acids. The CDR3 loop reads CASQRTGANVLTF. CDR3 in DNA: TGTGCCAGCCAGAGAACCGGGGCCAACGTCCTGACTTTC.

The V and J genes are TRBV5-1 and TRBJ2-2; D possibly corresponds to TRBD1 (5 bases). V lost 5 bases to trimming and J lost 5 bases, with 13 bases between them. The germline CDR1 and CDR2 sequences are SGHRS and YFSETQ. The CDR3 consists of 14 residues. CDR3 residues: CASSQTALTGELFF. The CDR3 coding sequence is TGCGCCAGCAGTCAGACAGCCCTAACCGGGGAGCTGTTTTTT.